The clone carrying this T cell receptor beta chain has a handful of counts. Using its own MiXCR run on the 5' RACE reads, TCRdb lists one record per CDR3 protein. The profile shows a few hundred thousand distinct CDR3 sequences, more than 9.5% of them singletons. V lost 5 bases to trimming and J lost 4 bases, with 12 bases between them. This CDR3 comprises 12 residues. From germline, CDR1 is DFQATT and CDR2 SNEGSKA (reference sequence). The data were taken from a study of identical twins. This same sample was also taken into another study, of yellow fever vaccine responses in identical twins.

Specimen: memory (CD45RO+) T cells sorted from blood. The TCR sequence derives from a young woman in good health. The J gene is TRBJ2-7, the V gene TRBV20-1, with D perhaps TRBD2 (5 bases). CDR3 protein: CSAYGRGYEQYF. The CDR3 region has the DNA TGCAGTGCTTACGGACGAGGGTACGAGCAGTACTTC.